The 25 T cell receptor beta chains below come from one sample, sequenced in a study of cytomegalovirus exposure and HLA in healthy donors. Amplification used 60 Vbeta primers and 13 Jbeta primers. Profiled with immunoSEQ multiplex PCR; TCRdb holds only in-frame clones, not every one. The sample has approximately 220,000 clones, about 80% seen once. Source material: PBMCs. These receptors came from a man younger than 30 in good health and CMV-seronegative.

This clone was recorded only once. The V gene is TRBV4-1, the J gene TRBJ1-1; 10 bases map to TRBD1. Germline V gene data show CDR1 as MGHRA and CDR2 as YSYEKL. With V trimmed by 7 bases and J by 3 bases, 17 bases remained unmatched. CDR3 length: 18 residues. The CDR3 sequence is CASTTTETGGLFDTEAFF. CDR3 DNA: TGCGCCAGCACCACTACGGAGACAGGGGGCCTTTTTGACACTGAAGCTTTCTTT.

The rearrangement links TRBV10-2 to TRBJ2-5, with TRBD1 matching over 7 bases. Germline V gives CDR1 WSHSY, CDR2 SAAADI. The CDR3 sequence is 13 residues long. Unmatched junction bases numbered 8, after V lost 6 bases and J lost 7 bases. CDR3 in amino acids: CASRLTGQGTQYF. In DNA form, the CDR3 reads TGCGCCAGCAGGTTGACAGGGCAGGGGACCCAGTACTTC.

This chain uses TRBV19 with TRBJ1-5; D may be TRBD1 (5 bases). The CDR3 is 12 residues long. Trimming removed 1 base at V and 7 bases at J, with 5 bases between. Germline V lookup: CDR1 LNHDA, CDR2 SQIVND (reference sequence). CDR3 region: CASSIGGQPQHF. CDR3 DNA sequence: TGTGCCAGTAGTATAGGGGGCCAGCCCCAGCATTTT.

A single count supports this clone. This CDR3 is also generated by other DNA sequences in the sample. The rearrangement uses TRBV2 and TRBJ2-2; no reliable D call. V dropped 8 bases and J dropped 3 bases, with 7 bases sitting between them. The CDR3 consists of 12 residues. Germline assignment: CDR1 SNHLY and CDR2 FYNNEI. The CDR3 spells CASGLDTGELFF. CDR3 nucleotide sequence: TGTGCCAGCGGCCTGGACACCGGGGAGCTGTTTTTT. Complete variable domain (other parts from reference TRBV2 and TRBJ2-2): EPEVTQTPSHQVTQMGQEVILRCVPISNHLYFYWYRQILGQKVEFLVSFYNNEISEKSEIFDDQFSVERPDGSNFTLKIRSTKLEDSAMYFCASGLDTGELFFGEGSRLTVL.

The V gene is TRBV6-1, the J gene TRBJ2-7; tentatively, D is TRBD1 (5 bases). Looked up from germline, CDR1 is MNHNS and CDR2 is SASEGT. V gave up 1 base and J gave up 3 bases, with 13 bases separating them. The CDR3 extends over 15 amino acids. In DNA, the CDR3 is TGTGCCAGCAGTGAAGGTCCAGGGTACCACTACGAGCAGTACTTC. Residues: CASSEGPGYHYEQYF.

There are a few counts of this clone. The J gene is TRBJ1-4, the V gene TRBV27, with TRBD1 matching 9 bases. CDR3 length: 17 amino acids. Trimming took 5 bases from V and 1 from J; bases not matched to a gene: 8. CDR1 MNHEY and CDR2 SMNVEV come from the germline V gene (reference sequence). DNA for the CDR3: TGTGCCAGCAGTCCAAATAACAGGGGGCGAACTAATGAAAAACTGTTTTTT. Amino acid sequence: CASSPNNRGRTNEKLFF.

The chain links TRBV5-5 to TRBJ2-7; TRBD1 agrees at 7 bases. Germline V gene data show CDR1 as SGHKS and CDR2 as YYEKEE (reference sequence). J lost 4 bases, V lost 0 bases, and 4 bases had no gene match. CDR3 size: 14 residues. The CDR3 loop is CASSLDRGFYEQYF. CDR3 in DNA: TGTGCCAGCAGCTTGGACAGGGGTTTTTACGAGCAGTACTTC.

The gene calls are TRBV7-2 and TRBJ2-3; 7 bases are a match to TRBD2. Losses at the gene ends were 1 base for V and 5 bases for J; bases not matched to a gene: 6. Germline loops: CDR1 SGHTA, CDR2 FQGNSA. The CDR3 length is 15 residues. CDR3: CASSLVVGGGDTQYF. The CDR3 DNA is TGTGCCAGCAGCTTAGTCGTGGGGGGGGGAGATACGCAGTATTTT. Full variable domain (outside the CDR3, taken from reference TRBV7-2 and TRBJ2-3): GAGVSQSPSNKVTEKGKDVELRCDPISGHTALYWYRQSLGQGLEFLIYFQGNSAPDKSGLPSDRFSAERTGGSVSTLTIQRTQQEDSAVYLCASSLVVGGGDTQYFGPGTRLTVL.

The rearrangement links TRBV10-1 to TRBJ2-7; the match to TRBD1 covers 9 bases. CDR1 WNHNN and CDR2 SYGVQD come from the germline V gene (reference sequence). This CDR3 is 15 amino acids long. Trimming took 6 bases from V and 1 from J; bases not matched to a gene: 7. CDR3 residues: CASSRGQGPSYEQYF. The CDR3 bases are TGCGCCAGCAGCCGAGGACAGGGGCCATCCTACGAGCAGTACTTC.

The gene calls are TRBV5-1 and TRBJ1-1; D unclear. The germline V and J ends were trimmed by 0 bases and 4 bases, with 10 bases remaining between them. From germline, CDR1 is SGHRS and CDR2 YFSETQ. The CDR3 has 14 residues. The CDR3 spells CASSLVAGSTEAFF. CDR3 DNA: TGCGCCAGCAGCTTGGTCGCGGGTAGCACTGAAGCTTTCTTT.

The CDR3 bases are TGTGCCAGCAGTTCTAGCGGGAAGCGCGGCGAGCAGTACTTC. Protein product: CASSSSGKRGEQYF. The chain recombines TRBV28 with TRBJ2-7; 9 bases agree with TRBD2. Unmatched junction bases numbered 7, after V lost 4 bases and J lost 6 bases. This CDR3 is built from 14 residues. Germline V gene data show CDR1 as MDHEN and CDR2 as SYDVKM.

The chain couples TRBV30 to TRBJ1-1; D remains unclear. Trimming pared 5 bases from V and 1 base from J, leaving 14 bases between. The germline V gene has CDR1 GTSNPN and CDR2 SVGIG (reference sequence). The CDR3 extends over 14 amino acids. The DNA for the CDR3 is TGTGCCTGGGCGCGGGGTAGATCGAACACTGAAGCTTTCTTT. This gives the protein CAWARGRSNTEAFF. The whole variable domain, filled in from reference TRBV30 and TRBJ1-1, reads SQTIHQWPATLVQPVGSPLSLECTVEGTSNPNLYWYRQAAGRGLQLLFYSVGIGQISSEVPQNLSASRPQDRQFILSSKKLLLSDSGFYLCAWARGRSNTEAFFGQGTRLTVV.

This clone was seen a handful of times. The V call is TRBV9, the J call TRBJ2-7; the match to TRBD2 covers 8 bases. Germline lookup yields CDR1 SGDLS and CDR2 YYNGEE. V lost 2 bases and J lost 6; bases outside the gene matches: 13. CDR3 length: 16 residues. Written as DNA, the CDR3 is TGTGCCAGCAGCGTCGGGGTGGTCGGGGGGGTCAGCGAGCAGTACTTC. It translates to CASSVGVVGGVSEQYF.

This chain uses TRBV19 with TRBJ2-7, with 7 bases fitting TRBD2. Germline assignment: CDR1 LNHDA and CDR2 SQIVND (reference sequence). V lost 5 bases and J lost 4; bases outside the gene matches: 14. The CDR3 runs to 16 residues. For the CDR3, the DNA is TGTGCCAGTAGTGCGAGACCAGGGAGGGCGCTTTACGAGCAGTACTTC. It encodes CASSARPGRALYEQYF.

The chain uses TRBV9 and TRBJ2-1; 9 bases agree with TRBD2. The V gene's germline CDR1 is SGDLS and CDR2 YYNGEE. The CDR3 covers 16 residues. The ends lost 4 bases at V and 5 bases at J; junction bases unmatched: 10. In DNA, the CDR3 is TGTGCCAGCAGCCGTAAGTGGCGGGAGGGCCACAATGAGCAGTTCTTC. The encoded protein is CASSRKWREGHNEQFF.

This chain links TRBV19 with TRBJ2-3, with 10 positions matching TRBD2. With V trimmed by 6 bases and J by 2 bases, 8 bases remained unmatched. The CDR3 has 16 amino acids. Germline CDR1 is LNHDA and CDR2 is SQIVND (reference sequence). DNA of the CDR3: TGTGCCAGTAGGGCTAGCGGGAGTCGATACACAGATACGCAGTATTTT. Amino acid sequence: CASRASGSRYTDTQYF.

This clone has just one count. V usage is TRBV4-1 and J usage is TRBJ2-5; TRBD2 agrees at 7 bases. The end of the DNA aligns better with TRBJ2-7, so the J call may be wrong. The CDR3 loop spans 15 amino acids. CDR1 is MGHRA and CDR2 is YSYEKL in the germline V gene. The DNA of the CDR3 is TGCGCCAGCAGCCGAGCTAGCGGAAGCTCCTACGAGCAGTACTTC. This gives the protein CASSRASGSSYEQYF.

V usage is TRBV5-1 and J usage is TRBJ2-7; weak D call: TRBD1 (5 bases). CDR3 length: 12 residues. Germline V gene data show CDR1 as SGHRS and CDR2 as YFSETQ. V lost 1 base to trimming and J lost 5 bases, with 7 bases between them. In nucleotides, the CDR3 is TGCGCCAGCAGCTTGTCAGGGAACGAGCAGTACTTC. Encoded protein: CASSLSGNEQYF.

The rearrangement joins TRBV5-4 to TRBJ2-3, with D possibly being TRBD2 (5 bases). CDR3 length: 12 residues. Trimming left V 7 bases short and J 7 bases short, with 13 bases between. Germline assignment: CDR1 SGHNT and CDR2 YYREEE (reference sequence). The CDR3 loop is CASSPSGYTQYF. Written as DNA, the CDR3 is TGTGCCAGCTCCCCTTCGGGGTATACGCAGTATTTT.

This rearrangement joins TRBV7-2 to TRBJ2-7; D gene uncertain. This CDR3 has 13 amino acids. Trimming cost V 4 bases and J 0 bases, with 7 bases left between them. Germline assignment: CDR1 SGHTA and CDR2 FQGNSA. CDR3 nucleotides: TGTGCCAGCAGCTCCCCACTCTCCTACGAGCAGTACTTC. It translates to CASSSPLSYEQYF. Based on the CDR3 plus reference TRBV7-2 and TRBJ2-7, the full variable domain is GAGVSQSPSNKVTEKGKDVELRCDPISGHTALYWYRQSLGQGLEFLIYFQGNSAPDKSGLPSDRFSAERTGGSVSTLTIQRTQQEDSAVYLCASSSPLSYEQYFGPGTRLTVT.

The CDR3 DNA sequence: TGTGCCAGCAGCTTAGCGGCGGGAGGCGCGAAAGAGACCCAGTACTTC. This encodes CASSLAAGGAKETQYF. The chain joins TRBV7-9 to TRBJ2-5; 8 nucleotides match TRBD2. The CDR3 extends over 16 amino acids. V gave up 0 bases and J gave up 3 bases; unmatched junction bases: 6. The germline gives CDR1 SEHNR, CDR2 FQNEAQ (reference sequence).

This clone was seen only a few times. The chain links TRBV27 to TRBJ2-5, with D perhaps matching TRBD2 (6 bases). The germline V gene has CDR1 MNHEY and CDR2 SMNVEV (reference sequence). Trimming removed 6 bases from V and 1 base from J, with 9 bases in between. The CDR3 runs to 13 residues. This chain's CDR3 is CASSQRVQETQYF. CDR3 nucleotides: TGTGCCAGCAGCCAGCGGGTCCAAGAGACCCAGTACTTC.

The CDR3 region is CASRYLAGSTYEQYF. CDR3 nucleotide sequence: TGTGCCAGCAGGTACCTAGCGGGATCTACCTACGAGCAGTACTTC. This chain connects TRBV6-5 to TRBJ2-7, with 9 bases matching TRBD2. With V trimmed by 6 bases and J by 2 bases, 8 bases remained unmatched. The CDR3 consists of 15 residues. Germline CDR1 reads MNHEY; CDR2 reads SVGAGI.

A word on this clone: A read error may account for a junction end that differs from germline. V gene TRBV7-9 combines with J gene TRBJ2-7; the D gene is possibly TRBD1 (6 bases). The CDR3 extends over 14 amino acids. From germline, CDR1 is SEHNR and CDR2 FQNEAQ (reference sequence). CDR3: CSSSLQGLKNEQYF. In DNA form, the CDR3 reads TGTTCCAGCAGCTTACAGGGATTGAAGAACGAGCAGTACTTC. Complete variable domain (other parts from reference TRBV7-9 and TRBJ2-7): DTGVSQNPRHKITKRGQNVTFRCDPISEHNRLYWYRQTLGQGPEFLTYFQNEAQLEKSRLLSDRFSAERPKGSFSTLEIQRTEQGDSAMYLCSSSLQGLKNEQYFGPGTRLTVT.

This clone was detected a few times. The V and J genes are TRBV27 and TRBJ2-4, with no clear D. The CDR3 has 17 amino acids. V was clipped by 5 bases and J by 0 bases, with 17 bases between them. Germline CDR1 is MNHEY and CDR2 is SMNVEV (reference sequence). CDR3 amino acids: CASSPNPTVLAKNIQYF. Written as DNA, the CDR3 is TGTGCCAGCAGTCCCAACCCTACAGTGTTAGCCAAAAACATTCAGTACTTC.